Shown below are 32 T cell receptor beta chains from a single sample sequenced in a study of blood T cell repertoires in COVID-19. The table came from immunoSEQ multiplex PCR; TCRdb's copy has only in-frame clones and leaves some out. In the table there are some 230,000 clones, about 85% of which are singletons. Sequenced: peripheral blood. The source is a woman aged 60-70 years who had recovered from COVID-19.

The chain recombines TRBV6-1 with TRBJ1-3, with TRBD1 matching 8 bases. Germline CDR1 reads MNHNS; CDR2 reads SASEGT. V shed 4 bases and J 0 bases; nucleotides not matched to a gene: 5. The CDR3 extends over 16 amino acids. The CDR3 DNA is TGTGCCAGCAGTGGTGTTGACAGGGGCTCTGGAAACACCATATATTTT. It specifies CASSGVDRGSGNTIYF.

The genes are TRBV28 and TRBJ2-3; 7 nucleotides align to TRBD2. This CDR3 has 16 amino acids. Germline CDR1 and CDR2: MDHEN and SYDVKM. Trimming at V came to 6 bases and at J to 1 base, leaving 10 bases not matched to a gene. This CDR3 reads CASSTGGAGGTDTQYF. In nucleotides, the CDR3 is TGTGCCAGCAGCACCGGAGGGGCGGGGGGCACAGATACGCAGTATTTT.

This clone was seen more than once but under ten times. This rearrangement joins TRBV2 to TRBJ2-2; 8 nucleotides align to TRBD1. Trimming took 4 bases from V and 7 from J; bases not matched to a gene: 11. The CDR3 runs to 16 residues. The germline V gene has CDR1 SNHLY and CDR2 FYNNEI. DNA of the CDR3: TGTGCCAGCAGTGTGAAATATCAGGGGGCAGGCGGGGAGCTGTTTTTT. Protein sequence: CASSVKYQGAGGELFF.

The CDR3 nucleotides read TGTGCCAGCAGTGAAAGGGGGGGAGGTCAGCCCCAGCATTTT. Translation: CASSERGGGQPQHF. This sequence joins TRBV6-1 and TRBJ1-5; possibly TRBD1 for D (6 bases). In germline, CDR1 is MNHNS, CDR2 SASEGT. The length of the CDR3 is 14 residues. V was cut by 2 bases and J by 6 bases, with 11 bases left in between.

The J gene is TRBJ2-2, the V gene TRBV4-3; 11 bases are a match to TRBD2. The CDR3 is 17 residues long. V lost 0 bases, J lost 8 bases, and 8 bases stayed unmatched. Germline CDR1 and CDR2: LGHNA and YSLEER. The CDR3 sequence: CASSQDGGLAVRGELFF. The DNA for the CDR3 is TGCGCCAGCAGCCAAGATGGGGGACTAGCGGTCCGAGGGGAGCTGTTTTTT.

The chain combines TRBV6-6 with TRBJ1-1; the D is unclear. CDR3 size: 15 residues. Per germline, CDR1 MNHNY and CDR2 SVGAGI (reference sequence). V was trimmed by 8 bases and J by 2 bases, leaving 18 bases between them. The CDR3 nucleotides are TGTGCCAGCGGACTCCAATTCGACATTAACACTGAAGCTTTCTTT. Translating it yields CASGLQFDINTEAFF.

About this clone itself: This same CDR3 is encoded by further DNA sequences in the sample. The gene calls are TRBV3-1 (or the pseudogene TRBV3-2) and TRBJ2-3; 16 bases are shared with TRBD2. The length of the CDR3 is 15 residues. J gave up 6 bases and V 6 bases, and 3 bases lay outside the gene matches. CDR1 LGHDT and CDR2 YNNKEL come from the germline V gene (reference sequence). The CDR3 bases are TGTGCCAGCAGGGGACTAGCGGGGGGGCCGGATACGCAGTATTTT. Its translation: CASRGLAGGPDTQYF.

The chain couples TRBV5-1 to TRBJ1-2; 8 nucleotides match TRBD1. The CDR3 totals 15 residues. Per germline, CDR1 SGHRS and CDR2 YFSETQ. V lost 1 base and J lost 8; bases outside the gene matches: 10. CDR3 nucleotide sequence: TGCGCCAGCAGCTTGCAACTCAGGGGGCGGTCGGGCTACACCTTC. It yields the protein CASSLQLRGRSGYTF.

The rearrangement uses TRBV6-2 or TRBV6-3 and TRBJ1-2; D uncertain. The CDR3 has 13 amino acids. Germline V gene data show CDR1 as MNHEY and CDR2 as SVGEGT. The V and J ends lost 5 bases and 2 bases respectively, with 9 bases between them. CDR3 region: CASSAGGNYGYTF. The CDR3 DNA is TGTGCCAGCAGTGCGGGAGGGAACTATGGCTACACCTTC.

The chain's CDR3 is CASQLTGGSPLHF. The CDR3 bases are TGTGCCTCCCAGCTGACAGGCGGCTCACCCCTCCACTTT. V is TRBV3-1 (or the pseudogene TRBV3-2) and J is TRBJ1-6; D possibly corresponds to TRBD1 (6 bases). Trimming took 11 bases from V and 10 from J, leaving 18 bases between them. CDR3 length equals 13 residues. Germline V gene sequence: CDR1 LGHDT, CDR2 YNNKEL (reference sequence).

The chain joins TRBV19 to TRBJ2-5; TRBD2 is a possible D gene (7 bases). V lost 6 bases, J lost 7 bases, and 15 bases lay in between. Germline assignment: CDR1 LNHDA and CDR2 SQIVND (reference sequence). CDR3 length equals 13 residues. CDR3 loop: CASRPGGLRTQYF. Written as DNA, the CDR3 is TGTGCCAGTAGGCCGGGGGGCCTCAGGACCCAGTACTTC.

The gene calls are TRBV11-2 and TRBJ2-3; D perhaps matches TRBD2 (6 bases). V was trimmed by 6 bases and J by 0 bases, leaving 13 bases between them. Per the germline V gene, CDR1 is SGHAT and CDR2 is FQNNGV. The CDR3 is 15 residues long. The DNA of the CDR3 is TGTGCCAGCAGACCTGCGGGGACTAGCACAGATACGCAGTATTTT. Translated, it gives CASRPAGTSTDTQYF. The variable domain in full, completed from reference TRBV11-2 and TRBJ2-3, reads EAGVAQSPRYKIIEKRQSVAFWCNPISGHATLYWYQQILGQGPKLLIQFQNNGVVDDSQLPKDRFSAERLKGVDSTLKIQPAKLEDSAVYLCASRPAGTSTDTQYFGPGTRLTVL.

V is TRBV24-1 and J is TRBJ2-2, with 10 bases that match TRBD2. In germline, CDR1 is KGHDR, CDR2 SFDVKD. The trim removed 4 bases at V and 4 bases at J, leaving 5 bases unmatched. This CDR3 contains 16 residues. In DNA form, the CDR3 reads TGTGCCACCAGTGACCCTTCTAGCGGGGGCACCGGGGAGCTGTTTTTT. It encodes CATSDPSSGGTGELFF.

This clone was recorded a few times. The chain uses TRBV11-2 and TRBJ2-3; 9 positions agree with TRBD2. J lost 7 bases, V lost 6 bases, and 11 bases had no gene match. Germline lookup yields CDR1 SGHAT and CDR2 FQNNGV. The CDR3 is 15 amino acids. In nucleotides, the CDR3 is TGTGCCAGCAGAAATGCTAGCGGGGAGAACAATACGCAGTATTTT. Encoded protein: CASRNASGENNTQYF.

This clone was detected once. The rearrangement uses TRBV27 and TRBJ2-2; TRBD1 agrees at 10 bases. This CDR3 is 20 amino acids long. CDR1 and CDR2 (germline): MNHEY, SMNVEV (reference sequence). The ends lost 2 bases at V and 3 bases at J; junction bases unmatched: 15. CDR3 sequence: CASSLPPTPGQGLDTGELFF. The CDR3 DNA is TGTGCCAGCAGTTTACCTCCAACACCGGGACAGGGGTTGGACACCGGGGAGCTGTTTTTT.

The chain joins TRBV5-1 to TRBJ2-3; D gene uncertain. Germline V lookup: CDR1 SGHRS, CDR2 YFSETQ. V was clipped by 4 bases and J by 5 bases, with 8 bases between them. The CDR3 is 12 amino acids. CDR3 residues: CASSLRQDTQYF. In nucleotides, the CDR3 is TGCGCCAGCAGCCTCCGACAAGATACGCAGTATTTT.

This clone appeared a single time. The chain is built from TRBV9 and TRBJ1-1; no clear D gene. The CDR3 covers 15 residues. CDR1 and CDR2 (germline): SGDLS, YYNGEE. The germline V and J ends were trimmed by 3 bases and 0 bases, with 12 bases remaining between them. In nucleotides, the CDR3 is TGTGCCAGCAGCGAGAAAGAGCTAATGAACACTGAAGCTTTCTTT. Its translation is CASSEKELMNTEAFF.

This clone has a handful of counts. This chain links TRBV6-1 with TRBJ1-2; 9 bases agree with TRBD1. The CDR3 sequence is 15 residues long. V lost 3 bases, J lost 4 bases, and 6 bases stayed unmatched. Germline assignment: CDR1 MNHNS and CDR2 SASEGT. The CDR3 coding sequence is TGTGCCAGCAGTGAGAACAGGGGGCAAGTCTATGGCTACACCTTC. Amino acid sequence: CASSENRGQVYGYTF.

The chain carries TRBV9 and TRBJ1-1, with D possibly TRBD1 on 6 matching bases. V lost 3 bases and J lost 1, with 7 bases in between. The CDR3 totals 13 residues. Germline V lookup: CDR1 SGDLS, CDR2 YYNGEE. The CDR3 bases are TGTGCCAGCAGCGAGACAGGGAACACTGAAGCTTTCTTT. Its protein product is CASSETGNTEAFF.

V and J are TRBV7-9 and TRBJ2-3, with D unresolved. CDR3 size: 15 residues. CDR1 is SEHNR and CDR2 is FQNEAQ in the germline V gene (reference sequence). The V end was cut by 2 bases, the J end by 0 bases, with 9 bases between. CDR3 in amino acids: CASSLFGESTDTQYF. The CDR3 coding sequence is TGTGCCAGCAGCTTATTTGGAGAGAGCACAGATACGCAGTATTTT.

This clone was observed once. The chain has TRBV2 and TRBJ2-3; 7 bases align to TRBD2. Germline V CDR1 and CDR2: SNHLY, FYNNEI. The CDR3 is 17 amino acids. The V segment lost 2 bases and the J segment 3 bases; nucleotides outside the gene matches: 11. The CDR3 loop reads CASSERTSAKLTDTQYF. In DNA, the CDR3 is TGTGCCAGCAGTGAACGTACTAGCGCCAAGTTAACAGATACGCAGTATTTT. The full variable domain, rest sourced from reference TRBV2 and TRBJ2-3, is EPEVTQTPSHQVTQMGQEVILRCVPISNHLYFYWYRQILGQKVEFLVSFYNNEISEKSEIFDDQFSVERPDGSNFTLKIRSTKLEDSAMYFCASSERTSAKLTDTQYFGPGTRLTVL.

This rearrangement joins TRBV5-1 to TRBJ1-4, with TRBD1 matching 9 bases. This CDR3 region has 16 residues. Germline trimming cut 5 bases from V and 4 bases from J; bases unmatched to any gene: 9. Germline V CDR1 and CDR2: SGHRS, YFSETQ. In DNA form, the CDR3 reads TGCGCCAGCAGTAGCACAGGGGGCACTTTTAATGAAAAACTGTTTTTT. This translates into CASSSTGGTFNEKLFF.

This clone occurred a few times. The chain carries TRBV5-1 and TRBJ1-4, with no clear D. From germline, CDR1 is SGHRS and CDR2 YFSETQ. This CDR3 is 14 amino acids long. Deletions cut 4 bases from V and 5 bases from J, with 12 bases between. The CDR3 sequence: CASSPADKNEKLFF. The CDR3 coding sequence is TGCGCCAGCAGCCCGGCAGACAAGAATGAAAAACTGTTTTTT.

The chain combines TRBV27 with TRBJ1-6; 7 bases fit TRBD1. This CDR3 spans 14 amino acids. V trimming: 0 bases; J trimming: 13 bases; junction bases outside the gene matches: 6. Per the germline V gene, CDR1 is MNHEY and CDR2 is SMNVEV (reference sequence). The chain's CDR3 is CASSLSGQFFPLHF. The CDR3 DNA follows: TGTGCCAGCAGTTTATCGGGACAGTTTTTCCCCCTCCACTTT.

The chain combines TRBV30 with TRBJ1-5, with D hard to call. CDR1 is GTSNPN and CDR2 is SVGIG in the germline V gene (reference sequence). V was cut by 2 bases and J by 8 bases, with 13 bases left in between. The CDR3 covers 13 residues. The CDR3 DNA follows: TGTGCCTGGAGTCCCGGGAGGAAAGAGCCCCAGCATTTT. It is translated as CAWSPGRKEPQHF.

J is TRBJ1-1 and V is TRBV9; possible D gene TRBD1, 5 bases. Germline V gene data show CDR1 as SGDLS and CDR2 as YYNGEE. Trimming left V 4 bases short and J 5 bases short, with 18 bases between. The CDR3 is 15 amino acids. DNA of the CDR3: TGTGCCAGCAGCTCCACCCTGGGGGGTGGAACTGAAGCTTTCTTT. It encodes CASSSTLGGGTEAFF.

The chain links TRBV9 to TRBJ1-4, with D perhaps matching TRBD1 (5 bases). CDR1 SGDLS and CDR2 YYNGEE come from the germline V gene. The CDR3 loop spans 16 amino acids. V was pared by 3 bases and J by 1 base, with 13 bases between. CDR3 nucleotide sequence: TGTGCCAGCAGCGAGTTCCAGGGCGTAACTAATGAAAAACTGTTTTTT. Translating gives CASSEFQGVTNEKLFF.

The rearrangement joins TRBV19 to TRBJ1-1; the match to TRBD1 covers 7 bases. CDR3 length equals 13 residues. Germline V CDR1 and CDR2: LNHDA, SQIVND (reference sequence). The ends lost 9 bases at V and 4 bases at J; junction bases unmatched: 8. CDR3 DNA sequence: TGTGCCAGCTCTCCCCAGGGGGGCACTGAAGCTTTCTTT. Amino acid sequence: CASSPQGGTEAFF.

This clone was seen a handful of times. The CDR3 DNA reads TGTGCCAGCCATAACGGACGAGGACAGGGGCGGAATTCACCCCTCCACTTT. This codes for CASHNGRGQGRNSPLHF. V is TRBV18 and J is TRBJ1-6, with 9 bases identical to TRBD1. Germline V gives CDR1 KGHSH, CDR2 LQKENI. The CDR3 covers 17 residues. The V and J ends lost 8 bases and 7 bases, in that order; junction bases with no gene match: 15.

V is TRBV9 and J is TRBJ2-1; 13 bases line up with TRBD2. V trimming: 3 bases; J trimming: 2 bases; junction bases outside the gene matches: 2. The CDR3 runs to 16 residues. CDR1 is SGDLS and CDR2 is YYNGEE in the germline V gene. The CDR3 reads CASSEGLAGPYNEQFF. The CDR3 DNA reads as TGTGCCAGCAGCGAGGGACTAGCGGGGCCCTACAATGAGCAGTTCTTC.

This chain links TRBV6-2 or TRBV6-3 with TRBJ1-2, with D hard to call. CDR3 size: 13 residues. V was clipped by 3 bases and J by 4 bases, with 9 bases between them. The V gene's germline CDR1 is MNHEY and CDR2 SVGEGT. The CDR3 DNA reads TGTGCCAGCAGTTATCCGGGGTCCTATGGCTACACCTTC. It is translated as CASSYPGSYGYTF.

A word on this clone: One junction end does not reproduce the germline sequence, and a read error may be involved. V and J are TRBV7-7 and TRBJ2-5; weak D call: TRBD1 (6 bases). CDR3 size: 14 residues. The germline V gene has CDR1 SSHAT and CDR2 FNYEAQ (reference sequence). The CDR3 nucleotides read TGTGCTAGCAGCACGGGACACCGCCAAGAGACCCAGTACTTC. Translating gives CASSTGHRQETQYF.